This T cell receptor beta chain came from a study of tissue T cells after allogeneic stem cell transplantation. Germline V gene lookup returns CDR1 SGDLS and CDR2 YYNGEE. Trimming shortened V by 3 bases and J by 0 bases, and 10 bases separated the two germline ends. The CDR3 has 14 amino acids. Enrolled prospectively were adult allogeneic hematopoietic cell transplant recipients whose graft-versus-host disease was steroid-refractory. The method was immunoSEQ multiplex PCR; TCRdb's version includes in-frame clones alone and lacks a portion of them. The table shows 200 to 250 clones, with 50% to 60% occurring only once. Study-wide findings and caveats: Few T cell clones were shared across patients, but motif clusters showed tissue-specific shared signatures.

By its share, this clone is hyperexpanded. The antigen remains undetermined. The V call is TRBV9, the J call TRBJ2-7; D gene uncertain. The starting material was heart tissue, obtained at autopsy. The source is a female patient aged 35 to 69 with steroid-refractory graft-versus-host disease after an allogeneic stem cell transplant. Some T cells could come from the graft donor. The CDR3 DNA is TGTGCCAGCAGCGCCGGCGGAAGCTCCTACGAGCAGTACTTC. Residues: CASSAGGSSYEQYF.